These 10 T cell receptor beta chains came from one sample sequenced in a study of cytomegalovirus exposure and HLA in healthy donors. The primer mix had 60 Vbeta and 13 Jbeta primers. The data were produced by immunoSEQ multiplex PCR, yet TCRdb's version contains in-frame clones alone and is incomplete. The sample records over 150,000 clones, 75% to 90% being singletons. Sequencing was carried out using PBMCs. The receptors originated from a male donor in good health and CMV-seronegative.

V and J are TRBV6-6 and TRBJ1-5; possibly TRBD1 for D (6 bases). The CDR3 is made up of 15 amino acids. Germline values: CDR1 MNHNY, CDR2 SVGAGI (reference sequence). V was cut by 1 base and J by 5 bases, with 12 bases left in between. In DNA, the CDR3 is TGTGCCAGCAGTTACTTAGGGGGGGCCTATCAGCCCCAGCATTTT. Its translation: CASSYLGGAYQPQHF.

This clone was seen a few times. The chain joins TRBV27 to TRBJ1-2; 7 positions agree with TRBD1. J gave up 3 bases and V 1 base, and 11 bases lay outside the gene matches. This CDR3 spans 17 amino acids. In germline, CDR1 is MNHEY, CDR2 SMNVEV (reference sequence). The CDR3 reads CASSLFSRGRGDYGYTF. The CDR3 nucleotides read TGTGCCAGCAGTTTATTTTCTAGGGGCAGGGGGGACTATGGCTACACCTTC.

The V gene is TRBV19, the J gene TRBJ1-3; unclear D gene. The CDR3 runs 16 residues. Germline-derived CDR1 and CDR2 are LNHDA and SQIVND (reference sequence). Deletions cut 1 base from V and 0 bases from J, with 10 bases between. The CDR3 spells CASSIVERSSGNTIYF. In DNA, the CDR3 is TGTGCCAGTAGTATAGTGGAGCGGAGCTCTGGAAACACCATATATTTT.

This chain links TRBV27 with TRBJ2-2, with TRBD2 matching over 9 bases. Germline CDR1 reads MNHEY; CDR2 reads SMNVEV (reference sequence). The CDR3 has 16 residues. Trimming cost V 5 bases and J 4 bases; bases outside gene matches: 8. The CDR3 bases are TGTGCCAGCAGTCCGGGGACTAGCCGGGGCACCGGGGAGCTGTTTTTT. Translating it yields CASSPGTSRGTGELFF.

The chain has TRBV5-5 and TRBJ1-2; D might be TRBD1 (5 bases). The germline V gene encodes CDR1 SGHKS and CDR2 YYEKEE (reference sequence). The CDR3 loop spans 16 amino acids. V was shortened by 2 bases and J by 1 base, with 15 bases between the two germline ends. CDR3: CASSLRSGLDNYGYTF. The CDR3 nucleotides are TGTGCCAGCAGCTTACGGTCGGGACTTGATAACTATGGCTACACCTTC.

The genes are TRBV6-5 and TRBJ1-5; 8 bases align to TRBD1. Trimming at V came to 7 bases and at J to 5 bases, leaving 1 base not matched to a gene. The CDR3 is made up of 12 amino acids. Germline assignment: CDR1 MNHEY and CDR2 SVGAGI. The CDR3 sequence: CASKTGDQPQHF. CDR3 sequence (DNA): TGTGCCAGCAAGACAGGGGATCAGCCCCAGCATTTT.

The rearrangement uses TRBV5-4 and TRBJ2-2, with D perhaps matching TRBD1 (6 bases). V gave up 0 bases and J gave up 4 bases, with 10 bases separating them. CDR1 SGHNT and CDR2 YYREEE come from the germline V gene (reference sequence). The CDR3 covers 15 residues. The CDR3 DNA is TGTGCCAGCAGCTTGGGTAGGGGGTTCACCGGGGAGCTGTTTTTT. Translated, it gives CASSLGRGFTGELFF.

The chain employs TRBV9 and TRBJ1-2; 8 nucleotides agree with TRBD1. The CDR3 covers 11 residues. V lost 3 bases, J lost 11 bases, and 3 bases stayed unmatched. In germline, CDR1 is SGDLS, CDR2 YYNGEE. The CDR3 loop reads CASSAGQGYTF. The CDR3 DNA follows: TGTGCCAGCAGCGCTGGACAGGGTTACACCTTC. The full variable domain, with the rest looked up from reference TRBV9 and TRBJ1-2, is DSGVTQTPKHLITATGQRVTLRCSPRSGDLSVYWYQQSLDQGLQFLIQYYNGEERAKGNILERFSAQQFPDLHSELNLSSLELGDSALYFCASSAGQGYTFGSGTRLTVV.

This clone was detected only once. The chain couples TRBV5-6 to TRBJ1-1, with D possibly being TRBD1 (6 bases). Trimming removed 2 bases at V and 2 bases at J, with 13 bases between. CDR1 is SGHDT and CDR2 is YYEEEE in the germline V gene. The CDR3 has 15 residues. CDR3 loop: CASSFATGFNTEAFF. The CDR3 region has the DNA TGTGCCAGCAGCTTCGCGACAGGTTTTAACACTGAAGCTTTCTTT.

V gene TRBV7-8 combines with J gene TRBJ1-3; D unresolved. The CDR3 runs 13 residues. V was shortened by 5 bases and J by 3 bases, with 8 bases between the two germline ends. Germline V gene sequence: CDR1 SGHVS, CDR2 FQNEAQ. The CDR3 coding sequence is TGTGCCAGCAGCCAACATGGTGGAAACACCATATATTTT. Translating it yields CASSQHGGNTIYF. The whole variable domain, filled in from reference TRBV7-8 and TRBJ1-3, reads GAGVSQSPRYKVAKRGQDVALRCDPISGHVSLFWYQQALGQGPEFLTYFQNEAQLDKSGLPSDRFFAERPEGSVSTLKIQRTQQEDSAVYLCASSQHGGNTIYFGEGSWLTVV.